Shown below are 26 T cell receptor beta chains from a single sample sequenced in a study of T cells in Graves' hyperthyroidism and ophthalmopathy. Amplification of TCR beta CDR3 regions was performed using RNA transcripts as template. First-round RT-PCR with HTBI primers amplified the TCR CDR3 region. MiXCR, run by TCRdb on the multiplex PCR reads, gives a single entry per CDR3 protein. This table holds approximately 630,000 distinct CDR3 sequences, around 15% found once. The sample comprised blood. The source of these receptors is a woman in her twenties or thirties with Graves' hyperthyroidism.

This clonotype has just a few counts. The rearrangement joins TRBV27 to TRBJ2-7; the match to TRBD1 covers 7 bases. The CDR3 runs to 14 residues. Per germline, CDR1 MNHEY and CDR2 SMNVEV (reference sequence). After removal of 5 bases from V and 2 bases from J, the junction contained 6 bases not matched to a gene. CDR3 bases: TGTGCCAGCAGTACGACGGGACAGACCTACGAGCAGTACTTC. It yields the protein CASSTTGQTYEQYF.

Ten or more counts support this clonotype. The chain carries TRBV7-2 and TRBJ2-1; tentative D call: TRBD2 (6 bases). Looked up from germline, CDR1 is SGHTA and CDR2 is FQGNSA. There are 16 residues in the CDR3. V was cut by 1 base and J by 7 bases, with 17 bases left in between. CDR3 in amino acids: CASSLVHPGVRNEQFF. The CDR3 region has the DNA TGTGCCAGCAGCTTAGTACATCCGGGAGTGAGGAATGAGCAGTTCTTC.

The chain combines TRBV6-5 with TRBJ1-5; D might be TRBD1 (5 bases). The V end was cut by 2 bases, the J end by 0 bases, with 8 bases between. The CDR3 has 15 residues. In germline, CDR1 is MNHEY, CDR2 SVGAGI. CDR3 DNA: TGTGCCAGCAGTTACAGGGGCGATAGCAATCAGCCCCAGCATTTT. Protein product: CASSYRGDSNQPQHF.

At least ten counts were recorded for this clonotype. V is TRBV28 and J is TRBJ1-5, with a weak D call TRBD1 (6 bases). The CDR3 is made up of 15 amino acids. Germline CDR1 MDHEN, CDR2 SYDVKM. Trimming left V 1 base short and J 6 bases short, with 13 bases between. DNA of the CDR3: TGTGCCAGCAGTTTATTAGTAGGGGGAACTCAGCCCCAGCATTTT. It specifies CASSLLVGGTQPQHF. Combining the CDR3 with reference TRBV28 and TRBJ1-5 gives the whole variable domain DVKVTQSSRYLVKRTGEKVFLECVQDMDHENMFWYRQDPGLGLRLIYFSYDVKMKEKGDIPEGYSVSREKKERFSLILESASTNQTSMYLCASSLLVGGTQPQHFGDGTRLSIL.

The chain links TRBV30 to TRBJ1-2, with 10 bases lining up with TRBD1. V was clipped by 4 bases and J by 6 bases; unmatched bases: 11. Germline CDR1 is GTSNPN and CDR2 is SVGIG (reference sequence). This CDR3 region has 15 residues. In DNA, the CDR3 is TGTGCCTGGAACCCCGGGACAGGGGTCGAGAATGGCTACACCTTC. Protein product: CAWNPGTGVENGYTF.

In its sample, this clonotype was seen many times. V and J are TRBV13 and TRBJ1-1; possibly TRBD1 for D (5 bases). The germline V gene encodes CDR1 PRHDT and CDR2 FYEKMQ (reference sequence). The V and J ends lost 1 base and 4 bases respectively, with 13 bases between them. The CDR3 runs to 15 residues. The CDR3 sequence: CASSLEQGALTEAFF. CDR3 bases: TGTGCCAGCAGCTTAGAACAAGGGGCGCTCACTGAAGCTTTCTTT.

This clonotype was counted many times. J is TRBJ1-2 and V is TRBV28; D is possibly TRBD1 (6 bases). The CDR3 extends over 14 amino acids. Trimming removed 4 bases from V and 3 bases from J, with 12 bases in between. The germline V gene has CDR1 MDHEN and CDR2 SYDVKM. In nucleotides, the CDR3 is TGTGCCAGCAGTTCGGGGGGGCCCGACTATGGCTACACCTTC. Encoded protein: CASSSGGPDYGYTF.

The rearrangement uses TRBV3-1 and TRBJ2-3; D perhaps matches TRBD2 (5 bases). V dropped 6 bases and J dropped 0 bases, with 16 bases sitting between them. The CDR3 covers 16 residues. Germline CDR1 LGHDT, CDR2 YNNKEL (reference sequence). The CDR3 sequence is CASRAASFQSTDTQYF. The CDR3, as DNA: TGTGCCAGCAGAGCAGCTAGCTTTCAGAGCACAGATACGCAGTATTTT.

This clonotype was detected once. The chain combines TRBV7-3 with TRBJ2-3; D possibly uses TRBD1 or TRBD2 (6 bases each). Germline assignment: CDR1 SGHTA and CDR2 FQGTGA. CDR3 length equals 16 residues. V was pared by 1 base and J by 5 bases, with 16 bases between. The CDR3 sequence: CASSLIPEGGIDTQYF. CDR3 DNA sequence: TGTGCCAGCAGCTTAATACCTGAGGGGGGAATAGATACGCAGTATTTT.

This clonotype has more than one count but fewer than ten. V usage is TRBV2 and J usage is TRBJ2-1; D call uncertain. CDR1 is SNHLY and CDR2 is FYNNEI in the germline V gene. This CDR3 is built from 15 residues. With 3 bases removed from V and 0 bases from J, the gap between germline ends came to 9 bases. The CDR3 here is CASSDPQSSYNEQFF. DNA of the CDR3: TGTGCCAGCAGTGACCCCCAGAGCTCCTACAATGAGCAGTTCTTC.

V and J are TRBV4-2 and TRBJ2-3; D could derive from TRBD1 or TRBD2 (5 bases each). Germline loops: CDR1 LGHNA, CDR2 YNFKEQ. The germline V and J ends were trimmed by 2 bases and 0 bases, with 15 bases remaining between them. The CDR3 length is 17 residues. The CDR3 is CASSQKRGPGSTDTQYF. In DNA, the CDR3 is TGTGCCAGCAGCCAAAAGAGGGGCCCAGGCAGCACAGATACGCAGTATTTT.

This clonotype was observed at least ten times. The chain joins TRBV10-3 to TRBJ2-3; D possibly corresponds to TRBD2 (6 bases). V lost 7 bases, J lost 4 bases, and 12 bases lay in between. The CDR3 contains 13 residues. Per the germline V gene, CDR1 is ENHRY and CDR2 is SYGVKD. DNA of the CDR3: TGTGCCATCAAAGGCGGGATGTCAGATACGCAGTATTTT. Encoded protein: CAIKGGMSDTQYF.

There are a few counts of this clonotype. The V call is TRBV5-1, the J call TRBJ2-3, with 11 bases fitting TRBD2. CDR1 SGHRS and CDR2 YFSETQ come from the germline V gene. V lost 1 base and J lost 4; bases outside the gene matches: 5. There are 16 residues in the CDR3. The CDR3 DNA reads TGCGCCAGCAGCTTGTCACTAGCGGGAGCGGCAGATACGCAGTATTTT. Its protein is CASSLSLAGAADTQYF.

This clonotype came up many times. The chain employs TRBV27 and TRBJ1-1; D gene uncertain. From germline, CDR1 is MNHEY and CDR2 SMNVEV (reference sequence). Trimming pared 4 bases from V and 4 bases from J, leaving 10 bases between. The CDR3 has 13 amino acids. The CDR3 spells CASSSAPRTEAFF. As DNA, the CDR3 is TGTGCCAGCAGTTCCGCCCCTCGCACTGAAGCTTTCTTT.

This clonotype was seen many times. The chain links TRBV30 to TRBJ2-1, with TRBD2 matching over 10 bases. From germline, CDR1 is GTSNPN and CDR2 SVGIG (reference sequence). The trim removed 2 bases at V and 2 bases at J, leaving 6 bases unmatched. The CDR3 runs to 16 residues. CDR3 nucleotide sequence: TGTGCCTGGAGTCCCATAGCGGGAGGACCCTACAATGAGCAGTTCTTC. Translating gives CAWSPIAGGPYNEQFF. The full variable domain, rest sourced from reference TRBV30 and TRBJ2-1, is SQTIHQWPATLVQPVGSPLSLECTVEGTSNPNLYWYRQAAGRGLQLLFYSVGIGQISSEVPQNLSASRPQDRQFILSSKKLLLSDSGFYLCAWSPIAGGPYNEQFFGPGTRLTVL.

This clonotype was detected ten times or more. This chain uses TRBV28 with TRBJ2-3, with 7 bases lining up with TRBD2. CDR1 MDHEN and CDR2 SYDVKM come from the germline V gene. The CDR3 spans 16 residues. The J segment lost 1 base and the V segment lost 4 bases, leaving 8 bases of the junction unmatched. The CDR3 bases are TGTGCCAGCAGTTCCCCTCCCACTAGCGGCACAGATACGCAGTATTTT. This gives the protein CASSSPPTSGTDTQYF.

The V gene is TRBV6-2 or TRBV6-3, the J gene TRBJ2-7; possible D gene TRBD2, 6 bases. This CDR3 is built from 15 residues. Germline V gene data show CDR1 as MNHEY and CDR2 as SVGEGT. Trimming cost V 10 bases and J 0 bases, with 19 bases left between them. CDR3 nucleotides: TGTGCCACCATCTGGGGCAGGGAGGACTCCTACGAGCAGTACTTC. This encodes CATIWGREDSYEQYF.

This clonotype has at least ten counts. The V gene is TRBV29-1, the J gene TRBJ2-5, with D possibly TRBD1 on 7 matching bases. The V end was cut by 0 bases, the J end by 4 bases, with 18 bases between. This CDR3 spans 16 amino acids. Germline assignment: CDR1 SQVTM and CDR2 ANQGSEA. Here the CDR3 reads CSVEDETGRLGETQYF. The CDR3 nucleotides are TGCAGCGTTGAAGATGAGACAGGGAGGTTGGGAGAGACCCAGTACTTC.

V usage is TRBV29-1 and J usage is TRBJ2-7, with a possible D match to TRBD1 (6 bases). V lost 1 base to trimming and J lost 3 bases, with 16 bases between them. Germline CDR1 SQVTM, CDR2 ANQGSEA. This CDR3 region has 15 residues. CDR3 protein: CSVEVSGQGHYEQYF. CDR3 DNA sequence: TGCAGCGTTGAAGTCAGTGGGCAGGGGCACTACGAGCAGTACTTC.

J is TRBJ1-4 and V is TRBV7-9; D is ambiguous. The length of the CDR3 is 16 residues. Trimming took off 1 base at V and 0 bases at J, with 9 bases between the two ends. Germline V gene lookup returns CDR1 SEHNR and CDR2 FQNEAQ (reference sequence). CDR3 residues: CASSLVYGPTNEKLFF. The CDR3 coding sequence is TGTGCCAGCAGCTTAGTATACGGGCCAACTAATGAAAAACTGTTTTTT.

V and J are TRBV28 and TRBJ2-1; 12 bases fit TRBD2. There are 15 residues in the CDR3. Germline values: CDR1 MDHEN, CDR2 SYDVKM. The trim removed 8 bases at V and 10 bases at J, leaving 12 bases unmatched. CDR3 nucleotides: TGTGCCAGCGGTAAGAAACTAGCGGGAGGCCGGGAGCAGTTCTTC. Its protein is CASGKKLAGGREQFF.

CDR3 residues: CSSSRQASNQPQHF. The CDR3 coding sequence is TGCAGTTCCTCAAGACAGGCTAGCAATCAGCCCCAGCATTTT. The chain combines TRBV20-1 with TRBJ1-5; a weak D match, TRBD1 (6 bases). Trimming cost V 8 bases and J 0 bases, with 14 bases left between them. The V gene's germline CDR1 is DFQATT and CDR2 SNEGSKA (reference sequence). The CDR3 is made up of 14 amino acids.

This rearrangement joins TRBV6-5 to TRBJ1-4; D gene unclear. With 2 bases removed from V and 4 bases from J, the gap between germline ends came to 5 bases. CDR1 MNHEY and CDR2 SVGAGI come from the germline V gene. The length of the CDR3 is 13 residues. In DNA, the CDR3 is TGTGCCAGCAGTTACAATGTTAATGAAAAACTGTTTTTT. Translating it yields CASSYNVNEKLFF.

In this sample, this clonotype turned up a few times. The CDR3 DNA follows: TGTGCCAGCAGTGAAGGGGCGGGGGGACGCGAAAAACTGTTTTTT. It is translated as CASSEGAGGREKLFF. This rearrangement joins TRBV6-1 to TRBJ1-4, with D perhaps TRBD1 (5 bases). V lost 1 base, J lost 8 bases, and 14 bases lay in between. The germline V gene encodes CDR1 MNHNS and CDR2 SASEGT. The CDR3 totals 15 residues.

This clonotype has at least ten counts. The chain has TRBV7-9 and TRBJ2-7, with D perhaps TRBD1 or TRBD2 (6 bases each). CDR1 and CDR2 (germline): SEHNR, FQNEAQ (reference sequence). The length of the CDR3 is 14 residues. Trimming took off 5 bases at V and 1 base at J, with 12 bases between the two ends. Written as DNA, the CDR3 is TGTGCCAGCAGCCCGGGGGCAGCATCCTACGAGCAGTACTTC. This codes for CASSPGAASYEQYF.

V is TRBV19 and J is TRBJ2-5, with a tentative D call TRBD1 (6 bases). Germline V CDR1 and CDR2: LNHDA, SQIVND (reference sequence). The CDR3 spans 16 residues. V was trimmed by 5 bases and J by 0 bases, leaving 16 bases between them. The CDR3 sequence: CASSDLDSAYQETQYF. The CDR3 nucleotides are TGTGCCAGTAGTGACTTGGACAGCGCGTACCAAGAGACCCAGTACTTC.